Listed below are T cell receptor beta chains from one sample, sequenced in a study of OX40 agonist ivuxolimab in advanced cancers. Measured with immunoSEQ multiplex PCR; TCRdb has only the in-frame clones, and not every one. The sample consists of 40,000 to 55,000 clones, about 93% of them appearing once. The sample here was CD4+ or CD8+ T cells sorted from blood, taken in a trial of the OX40 agonist ivuxolimab. These receptors all stem from an adult with an advanced solid tumor such as melanoma, head and neck, liver or kidney cancer. Both conserved end residues are part of each CDR3. Fields, in order: D gene, V gene, clone size, J gene, CDR3 DNA, CDR3 protein. D genes are given only for firm matches. Rows give clone size only sometimes, using once, few, many, or a class for an expanded clone.

d_gene: -; v_gene: TRBV7-3; abundance: -; j_gene: TRBJ2-1; CDR3nt: TGTGCCAGCAGCAAAACGGGGCACTACAATGAGCAGTTCTTC; CDR3aa: CASSKTGHYNEQFF
d_gene: TRBD2; v_gene: TRBV13; abundance: once; j_gene: TRBJ2-1; CDR3nt: TGTGCCAGCAGCTCCCATGACCGGACTAGCGGGAGCTCCTACAATGAGCAGTTCTTC; CDR3aa: CASSSHDRTSGSSYNEQFF
d_gene: TRBD2; v_gene: TRBV6-1; abundance: once; j_gene: TRBJ2-1; CDR3nt: TGTGCCGACCATAGAGCGGGAGGGCCCGATGAGCAGTTCTTC; CDR3aa: CADHRAGGPDEQFF
d_gene: -; v_gene: TRBV10-2; abundance: -; j_gene: TRBJ2-7; CDR3nt: TGCGCCAGCAGTGAATTCTTGGACGTATTATTTTCCTACGAGCAGTACTTC; CDR3aa: CASSEFLDVLFSYEQYF
d_gene: -; v_gene: TRBV4-3; abundance: -; j_gene: TRBJ1-1; CDR3nt: TGCGCCAGCAGCCAAGTGCCGATTATGAACACTGAAGCTTTCTTT; CDR3aa: CASSQVPIMNTEAFF
d_gene: -; v_gene: TRBV6-5; abundance: -; j_gene: TRBJ2-6; CDR3nt: TGTGCCAGCAGCCGAACTAGTACTGGGGCCAACGTCCTGACTTTC; CDR3aa: CASSRTSTGANVLTF
d_gene: -; v_gene: TRBV27; abundance: -; j_gene: TRBJ2-7; CDR3nt: TGTGCCAGCAGCCCCCTAGGGTCGCCTAACGAGCAGTACTTC; CDR3aa: CASSPLGSPNEQYF
d_gene: -; v_gene: TRBV14; abundance: -; j_gene: TRBJ2-7; CDR3nt: TGTGCCAGCAGCCTCAAGCGAGCCGAGGCCCACGAGCAGTACTTC; CDR3aa: CASSLKRAEAHEQYF
d_gene: TRBD1; v_gene: TRBV7-9; abundance: -; j_gene: TRBJ1-4; CDR3nt: TGTGCCAGCAGCTTACTTCCGGGACAGGGGGCAACTAATGAAAAACTGTTTTTT; CDR3aa: CASSLLPGQGATNEKLFF
d_gene: -; v_gene: TRBV9; abundance: -; j_gene: TRBJ1-2; CDR3nt: TGTGCCAGCAGCGCCTCGGGGGGTTGGACCCGGGGCTACACCTTC; CDR3aa: CASSASGGWTRGYTF
d_gene: TRBD2; v_gene: TRBV6-5; abundance: -; j_gene: TRBJ2-7; CDR3nt: TGTGCCAGCAGTATACTAGCGGGAGGCCACGAGCAGTACTTC; CDR3aa: CASSILAGGHEQYF
d_gene: -; v_gene: TRBV27; abundance: -; j_gene: TRBJ2-1; CDR3nt: TGTGCCAGCCACCGGGGTGGGGGGCTAAATGAGCAGTTCTTC; CDR3aa: CASHRGGGLNEQFF
d_gene: TRBD1; v_gene: TRBV15; abundance: few; j_gene: TRBJ1-5; CDR3nt: TGTGCCACCAGCAGACCGTCCGGGACAGGGTCGGGAACTCAGCCCCAGCATTTT; CDR3aa: CATSRPSGTGSGTQPQHF
d_gene: -; v_gene: TRBV19; abundance: -; j_gene: TRBJ1-1; CDR3nt: TGTGCCAGTAGTATAGATCCAACAGGCGTGAACACTGAAGCTTTCTTT; CDR3aa: CASSIDPTGVNTEAFF
d_gene: -; v_gene: TRBV4-2; abundance: -; j_gene: TRBJ1-6; CDR3nt: TGTGCCAGCAGCAGCAGGGAACTCGGGGGTAATTCACCCCTCCACTTT; CDR3aa: CASSSRELGGNSPLHF
d_gene: TRBD2; v_gene: TRBV4-3; abundance: once; j_gene: TRBJ2-1; CDR3nt: TGCGCCAGCAGCCAAGATCCCCTAGTTGCGGGAGTTTTTTACAATGAGCAGTTCTTC; CDR3aa: CASSQDPLVAGVFYNEQFF